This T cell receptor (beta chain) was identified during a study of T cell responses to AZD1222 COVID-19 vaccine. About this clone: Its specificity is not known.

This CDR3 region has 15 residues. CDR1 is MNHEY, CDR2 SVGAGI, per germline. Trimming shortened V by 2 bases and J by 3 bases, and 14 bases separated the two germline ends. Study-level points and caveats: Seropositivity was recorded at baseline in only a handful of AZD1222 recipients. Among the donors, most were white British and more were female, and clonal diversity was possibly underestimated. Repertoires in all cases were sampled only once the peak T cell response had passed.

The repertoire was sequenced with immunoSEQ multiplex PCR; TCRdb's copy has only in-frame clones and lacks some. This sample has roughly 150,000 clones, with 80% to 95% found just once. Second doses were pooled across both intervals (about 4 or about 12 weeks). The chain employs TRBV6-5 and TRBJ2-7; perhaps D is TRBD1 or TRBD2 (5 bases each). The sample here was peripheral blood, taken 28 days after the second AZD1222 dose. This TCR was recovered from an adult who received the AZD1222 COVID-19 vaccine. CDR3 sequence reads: CASSYRTGRIYEQYF. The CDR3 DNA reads TGTGCCAGCAGTTACCGAACGGGACGGATCTACGAGCAGTACTTC.